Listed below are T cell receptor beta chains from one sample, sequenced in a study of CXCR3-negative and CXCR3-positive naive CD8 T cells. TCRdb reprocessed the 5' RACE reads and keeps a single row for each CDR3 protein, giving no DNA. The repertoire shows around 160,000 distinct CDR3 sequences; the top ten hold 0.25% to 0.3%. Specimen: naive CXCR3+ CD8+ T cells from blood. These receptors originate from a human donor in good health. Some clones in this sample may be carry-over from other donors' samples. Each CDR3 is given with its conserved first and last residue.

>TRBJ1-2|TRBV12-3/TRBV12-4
CASSSADGLYGYTF
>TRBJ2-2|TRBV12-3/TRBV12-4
CASSFMGSNGELFF
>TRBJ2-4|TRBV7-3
CASSPGDLAKNIQYF
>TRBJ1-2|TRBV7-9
CASSLVGTAQNDGYTF
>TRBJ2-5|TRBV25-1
CASSGRETQYF
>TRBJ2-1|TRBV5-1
CASSLMGFASPSYNEQFF
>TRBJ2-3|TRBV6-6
CASSYSTASTDTQYF
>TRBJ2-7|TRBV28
CASSITYRGRGEQYF
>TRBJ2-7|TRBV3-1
CASSQGTGNVYEQYF
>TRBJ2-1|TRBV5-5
CASSLEPPGPSEQFF
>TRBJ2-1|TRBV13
CASSLGFDNEQFF
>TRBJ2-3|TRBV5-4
CASSLPDWGDTQYF
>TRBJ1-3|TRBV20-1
CSALNELSGNTIYF
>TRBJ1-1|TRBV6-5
CASSYLGQGANTEAFF
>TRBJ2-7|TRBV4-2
CASSPILDGSYEQYF
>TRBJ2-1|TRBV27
CASSYGLASIVDEQFF
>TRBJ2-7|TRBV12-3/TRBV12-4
CASSFSPYEQYF
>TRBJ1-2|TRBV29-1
CSVEDFWQGGTSYGYTF
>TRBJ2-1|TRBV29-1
CSVEGLAGGLYNEQFF
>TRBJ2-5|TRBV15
CATSIETSRGETQYF
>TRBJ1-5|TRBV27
CASSAGQGTDQPQHF
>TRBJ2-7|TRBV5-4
CASSFLGAAYEQYF
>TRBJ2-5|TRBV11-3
CASSLDLTGRNQETQYF
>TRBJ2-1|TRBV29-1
CSVEDLLGGGGNEQFF
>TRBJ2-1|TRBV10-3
CAISESISNEQFF
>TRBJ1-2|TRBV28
CASGDRGYYGYTF
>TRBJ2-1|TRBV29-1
CSTRVSLNEQFF
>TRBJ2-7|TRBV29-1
CSVQGEDYEQYF
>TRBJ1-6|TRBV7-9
CASSSRGGDPNSPLHF
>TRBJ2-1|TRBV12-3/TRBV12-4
CASSPNHNEQFF
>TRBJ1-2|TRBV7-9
CASSSLSGQKLYGYTF
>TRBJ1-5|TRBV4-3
CASSQDGGENQPQHF
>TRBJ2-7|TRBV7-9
CASSWGQGNSYEQYF
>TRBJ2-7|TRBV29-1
CSVEETQGQYF
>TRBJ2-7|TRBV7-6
CASSLEDNSYEQYF
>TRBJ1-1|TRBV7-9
CASSFASGEDTEAFF
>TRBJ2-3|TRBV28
CASSLADSSTDTQYF
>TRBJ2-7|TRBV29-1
CSVLGRGYEQYF
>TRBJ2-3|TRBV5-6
CASGFLAGGDTQYF
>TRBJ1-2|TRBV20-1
CSARDNSDREIGGYTF
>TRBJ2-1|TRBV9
CASSVAGGSPNEQFF
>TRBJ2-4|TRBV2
CASSDSYELAGAEAKNIQYF
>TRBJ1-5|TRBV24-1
CATSDHRDNQPQHF
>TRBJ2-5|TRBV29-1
CSVRGLAGVETQYF
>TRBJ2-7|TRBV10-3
CAISEIGQGATPYEQYF
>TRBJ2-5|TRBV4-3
CASSQDKGIETQYF
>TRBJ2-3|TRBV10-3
CAISVTWAGDADTQYF
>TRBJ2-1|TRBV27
CASKPLAGGTDEQFF
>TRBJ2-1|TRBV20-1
CSARDLMGTSYNEQFF
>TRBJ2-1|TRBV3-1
CASSPDGLYNEQFF
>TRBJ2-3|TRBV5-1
CASSFPGRGSTDTQYF
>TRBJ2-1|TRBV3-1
CASSPRGGSYNEQFF
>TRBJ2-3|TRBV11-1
CASSPGTGGEDTQYF
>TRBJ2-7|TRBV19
CASSMGTAFVYEQYF
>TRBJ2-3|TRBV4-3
CASSQEGGPDRRADTQYF